This is a list of T cell receptor beta chains from one sample in a study of early T cells in non-severe SARS-CoV-2 infection. TCRdb processed the 5' RACE reads anew with MiXCR; each CDR3 protein has one entry. Of about 61,000 distinct CDR3 sequences listed, around 12% are singletons. The sequenced sample was whole blood, obtained at baseline. The receptors were gathered from an adult who was a healthcare worker with PCR-confirmed SARS-CoV-2 infection or an uninfected control (not recorded which). The donor label of this sample is uncertain. The CDR3 runs from the conserved cysteine through the conserved F or W. The order of the fields is J gene, V gene, D gene, clone size, CDR3 DNA, CDR3 protein. The D gene is left open where the match is weak. Clone sizes are given selectively: once, few, many, or a class where the clone is expanded.

TRBJ2-1 TRBV15 . few TGTGCCACCAGCAGATTCCCGTCGGGGGCGTATGAGCAGTTCTTC CATSRFPSGAYEQFF
TRBJ1-5 TRBV20-1 . . TGCAGTGCCCAAAACGGTCCACTCAATCAGCCCCAGCATTTT CSAQNGPLNQPQHF
TRBJ2-3 TRBV5-6 . few TGTGCCAGCAGAGGGGGTCCTAGCACAGATACGCAGTATTTT CASRGGPSTDTQYF
TRBJ2-4 TRBV13 . many TGTGCCAGCAGCTTAGGCCGAGGAGGTCTCAAAAACATTCAGTACTTC CASSLGRGGLKNIQYF
TRBJ2-3 TRBV5-4 . . TGTGCCAGCAGCTTACCGCGCGGGGACACAGATACGCAGTATTTT CASSLPRGDTDTQYF
TRBJ1-6 TRBV2 . few TGTGCCAGCAGCAATAATCCCAATTCACCCCTCCACTTT CASSNNPNSPLHF
TRBJ2-1 TRBV7-9 . few TGTGCCAGCAGCCCCGGGACCCCGAATTTGAATGAGCAGTTCTTC CASSPGTPNLNEQFF
TRBJ1-1 TRBV2 . many TGTGCCTGGGGACACCAGAACACTGAAGCTTTCTTT CAWGHQNTEAFF
TRBJ2-6 TRBV20-1 . . TGCAGTGCTAGAGATTCGGACATTTCTGGGGCCAACGTCCTGACTTTC CSARDSDISGANVLTF
TRBJ2-1 TRBV3-1 TRBD2 many TGTGCCAGCAGCCAAGCTTCTAGCGGGGGGGGTGAGCAGTTCTTC CASSQASSGGGEQFF
TRBJ2-5 TRBV20-1 . many TGCAGTGCTACCTTTGAAGGGGCGATGGAGACCCAGTACTTC CSATFEGAMETQYF
TRBJ2-3 TRBV12-3/TRBV12-4 TRBD2 . TGTGCCAGCAGTTTTGAGACTAGCGGGGGCGCGCAGTATTTT CASSFETSGGAQYF
TRBJ2-3 TRBV6-6 . . TGTGCCAGCACTGCAGCGACAGGTCGAACAGATACGCAGTATTTT CASTAATGRTDTQYF
TRBJ2-2 TRBV7-3 TRBD2 many TGTGCCAGCAGCCCAACCCCAAGCGGGGGGTCACTCACTAACACCGGGGAGCTGTTTTTT CASSPTPSGGSLTNTGELFF
TRBJ2-3 TRBV7-3 . . TGTGCCAGCAGCTTAAGGGCAGGGGCAGATACGCAGTATTTT CASSLRAGADTQYF
TRBJ2-3 TRBV24-1 . many TGTGCCACCAGTGATTCACTAACAGATACGCAGTATTTT CATSDSLTDTQYF
TRBJ2-3 TRBV7-2 . many TGTGCCAGCAGCTCGACGCACCTTACGCAGTATTTT CASSSTHLTQYF
TRBJ2-1 TRBV29-1 TRBD1 . TGCAGCGTTGAAGATATAGGGCAGGGGGCTTCCCCCCCCCACAATGAGCAGTTCTTC CSVEDIGQGASPPHNEQFF
TRBJ2-1 TRBV5-4 . . TGTGTCAGCAGCCAGGACAGCAACAATGAGCAGTTCTTC CVSSQDSNNEQFF
TRBJ1-2 TRBV5-1 TRBD1 many TGCGCCAGCAGCTGGGAGGGGACAGGAGGCAACTATGGCTACACCTTC CASSWEGTGGNYGYTF
TRBJ2-5 TRBV11-2 . . TGTGCCAGCAGCCGGTGGAGGTCGTCAGAAGAGACCCAGTACTTC CASSRWRSSEETQYF
TRBJ1-1 TRBV5-1 . . TGCGCCAGCAGCTTGACTAAGGGGGGCGGCGGCACTGAAGCTTTCTTT CASSLTKGGGGTEAFF
TRBJ2-1 TRBV12-3/TRBV12-4 . . TGTGCCAGCAGTACACATTACAATGAGCAGTTCTTC CASSTHYNEQFF
TRBJ1-1 TRBV6-4 . many TGTGCCAGCAGTGCTACAGGGAAAACTGAAGCTTTCTTT CASSATGKTEAFF
TRBJ2-5 TRBV5-1 . . TGCGCCAGCAGCTACGTCCCGGGGGCCCAAGAGACCCAGTACTTC CASSYVPGAQETQYF
TRBJ1-5 TRBV7-3 . many TGTGCCAGCAGCCCCCCGGGACAGCCCCAGCATTTT CASSPPGQPQHF
TRBJ2-2 TRBV7-8 . . TGTGCCAGCAGCACGGACTCGATCCTGAACACCGGGGAGCTGTTTTTT CASSTDSILNTGELFF
TRBJ2-1 TRBV3-1 . few TGTGCCAGCAGCCAAGCGGGGGGCGGCAACAATGAGCAGTTCTTC CASSQAGGGNNEQFF
TRBJ1-1 TRBV6-2/TRBV6-3 . few TGTGCCAGCAGTACAGGGAACGAAGCTTTCTTT CASSTGNEAFF
TRBJ1-5 TRBV20-1 . many TGCAGTGCTAGAGATGAACTTTTAAGAGGGGGGGTTGGGCAGCCCCAGCATTTT CSARDELLRGGVGQPQHF
TRBJ1-2 TRBV4-2 . . TGTGCCAGCAGCCAAGGGACAGCGTATGGCTACACCTTC CASSQGTAYGYTF
TRBJ2-5 TRBV9 . few TGTGCCAGCAGCGTAGAAGGGCGAGAGACCCAGTACTTC CASSVEGRETQYF
TRBJ1-6 TRBV7-8 . . TGTGCCAGCAGCCTCGACCAGTCCTATAATTCACCCCTCCACTTT CASSLDQSYNSPLHF
TRBJ1-5 TRBV19 . few TGTGCCAGTAGTATCACCGGGACGGCCAATGGTAAGCCCCAGCATTTT CASSITGTANGKPQHF
TRBJ2-1 TRBV6-2/TRBV6-3 . few TGTGCCAGCAGCGACGATCGGTCAGGGGTGCATTTGTTCTTC CASSDDRSGVHLFF
TRBJ1-2 TRBV10-2 . . TGCGCCAGCGGATTGTCCGGTGGCTACACCTTC CASGLSGGYTF
TRBJ1-4 TRBV28 TRBD1 . TGTGCCAGCGCTGGTGGGACAGGGCTTAGAAAACTGTTTTTT CASAGGTGLRKLFF
TRBJ2-2 TRBV19 . . TGTGCCAGTAGTATGGATAGCCCGACCGGGGAGCTGTTTTTT CASSMDSPTGELFF
TRBJ2-1 TRBV20-1 . . TGCAGTGCTAGAGGTTGGGCCATATGGAATGAGCAGTTCTTC CSARGWAIWNEQFF
TRBJ2-1 TRBV11-2 TRBD2 few TGTGCCAGCAGCGTTAGCGGGGGGGACAATGAGCAGTTCTTC CASSVSGGDNEQFF
TRBJ1-1 TRBV29-1 . many TGCAGCGTTTGGGCTTCGAGGAACACTGAAGCTTTCTTT CSVWASRNTEAFF
TRBJ2-3 TRBV7-6 . many TGTGCCAGCAGCTTAGGGGCAGGGGGGTCAGATACGCAGTATTTT CASSLGAGGSDTQYF
TRBJ1-1 TRBV29-1 . . TGCAGCGTTGGAGGACAGAGTTCCTCGGTTAAAGCTTTCTTT CSVGGQSSSVKAFF
TRBJ1-6 TRBV29-1 TRBD1 few TGCAGCGTCGGGACAGCTTTGGACTCACCCCTCCACTTT CSVGTALDSPLHF
TRBJ2-1 TRBV29-1 TRBD2 many TGCAGCGCTACAGGAGCGGGGGGCATTGGGAATGAGCAGTTCTTC CSATGAGGIGNEQFF
TRBJ2-2 TRBV5-5 . many TGTGCCAGCAGCTTGATCGTAAACACCGGGGAGCTGTTTTTT CASSLIVNTGELFF
TRBJ2-3 TRBV20-1 TRBD2 few TGCAAAACGGCGGGGGGGCTAGACACAGATACGCAGTATTTT CKTAGGLDTDTQYF
TRBJ2-4 TRBV5-4 TRBD1 . TGTGCCAGCAGCTTAGGACAGGGGGCAACCAAAAACATTCAGTACTTC CASSLGQGATKNIQYF